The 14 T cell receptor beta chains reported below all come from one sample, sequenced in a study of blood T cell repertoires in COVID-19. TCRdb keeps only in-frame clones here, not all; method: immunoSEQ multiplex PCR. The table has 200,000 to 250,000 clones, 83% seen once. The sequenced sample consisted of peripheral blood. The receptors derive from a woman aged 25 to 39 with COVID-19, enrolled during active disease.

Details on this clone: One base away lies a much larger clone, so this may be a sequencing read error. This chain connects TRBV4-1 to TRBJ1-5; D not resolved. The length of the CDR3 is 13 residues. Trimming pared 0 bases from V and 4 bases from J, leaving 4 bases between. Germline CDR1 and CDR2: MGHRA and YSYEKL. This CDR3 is CASSQDQNQPQHF. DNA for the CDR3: TGCGCCAGCAGCCAAGACCAAAATCAGCCCCAGCATTTT.

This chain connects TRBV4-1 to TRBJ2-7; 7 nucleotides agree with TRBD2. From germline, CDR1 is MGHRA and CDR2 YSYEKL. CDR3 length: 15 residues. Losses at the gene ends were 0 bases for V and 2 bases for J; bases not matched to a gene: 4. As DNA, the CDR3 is TGCGCCAGCAGCCAAGAGGGACTACCCCCCTACGAGCAGTACTTC. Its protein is CASSQEGLPPYEQYF.

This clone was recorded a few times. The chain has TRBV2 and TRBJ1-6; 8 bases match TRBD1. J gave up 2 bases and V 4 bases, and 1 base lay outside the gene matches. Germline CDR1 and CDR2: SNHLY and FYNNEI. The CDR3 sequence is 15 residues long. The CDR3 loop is CASSGTGTYNSPLHF. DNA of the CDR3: TGTGCCAGCAGTGGGACAGGGACCTATAATTCACCCCTCCACTTT.

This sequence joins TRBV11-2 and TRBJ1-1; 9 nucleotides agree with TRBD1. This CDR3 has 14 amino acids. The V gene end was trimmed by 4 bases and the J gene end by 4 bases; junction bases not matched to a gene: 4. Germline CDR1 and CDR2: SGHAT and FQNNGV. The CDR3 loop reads CASSWDREGTEAFF. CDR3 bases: TGTGCCAGCAGCTGGGACAGGGAGGGCACTGAAGCTTTCTTT.

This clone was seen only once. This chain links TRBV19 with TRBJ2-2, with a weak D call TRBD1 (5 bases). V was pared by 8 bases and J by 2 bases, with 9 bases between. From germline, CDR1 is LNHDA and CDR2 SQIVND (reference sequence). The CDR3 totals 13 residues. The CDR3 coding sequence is TGTGCCAGTCTCAGGGCCAACACCGGGGAGCTGTTTTTT. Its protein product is CASLRANTGELFF.

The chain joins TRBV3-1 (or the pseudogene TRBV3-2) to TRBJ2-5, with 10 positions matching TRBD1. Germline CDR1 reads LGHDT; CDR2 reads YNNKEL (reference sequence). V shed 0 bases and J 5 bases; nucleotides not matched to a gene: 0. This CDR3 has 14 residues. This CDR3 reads CASSQEGQGETQYF. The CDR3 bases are TGTGCCAGCAGCCAAGAGGGACAGGGGGAGACCCAGTACTTC.

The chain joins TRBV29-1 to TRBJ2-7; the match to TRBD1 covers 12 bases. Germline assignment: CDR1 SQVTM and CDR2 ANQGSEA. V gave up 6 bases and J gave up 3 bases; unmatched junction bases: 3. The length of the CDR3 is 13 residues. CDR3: CSVGQGADYEQYF. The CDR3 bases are TGCAGCGTGGGACAGGGGGCAGACTACGAGCAGTACTTC.

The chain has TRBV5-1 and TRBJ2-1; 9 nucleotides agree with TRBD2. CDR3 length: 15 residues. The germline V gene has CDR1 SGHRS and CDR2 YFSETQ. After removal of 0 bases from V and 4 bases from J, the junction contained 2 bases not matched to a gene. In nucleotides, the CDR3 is TGCGCCAGCAGCTTGGGGCTAGCGGGGTACAATGAGCAGTTCTTC. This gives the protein CASSLGLAGYNEQFF.

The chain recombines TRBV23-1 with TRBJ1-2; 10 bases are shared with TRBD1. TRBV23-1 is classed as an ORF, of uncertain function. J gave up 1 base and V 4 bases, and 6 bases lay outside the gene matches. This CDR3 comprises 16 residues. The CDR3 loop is CASSRRGTGVNYGYTF. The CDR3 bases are TGCGCCAGCAGTCGGAGGGGGACAGGGGTTAACTATGGCTACACCTTC.

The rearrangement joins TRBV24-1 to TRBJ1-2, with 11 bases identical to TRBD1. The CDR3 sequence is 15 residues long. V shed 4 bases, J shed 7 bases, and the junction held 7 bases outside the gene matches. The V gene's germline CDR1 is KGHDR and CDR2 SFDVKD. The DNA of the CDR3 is TGTGCCACCAGTGACCGGACAGGGGGCAAGTCTGGCTACACCTTC. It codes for CATSDRTGGKSGYTF.

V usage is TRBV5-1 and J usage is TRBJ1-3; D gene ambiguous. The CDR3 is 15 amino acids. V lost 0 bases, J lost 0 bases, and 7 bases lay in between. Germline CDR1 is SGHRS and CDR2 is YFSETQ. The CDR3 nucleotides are TGCGCCAGCAGCTTGGAAGCTTTCTCTGGAAACACCATATATTTT. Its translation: CASSLEAFSGNTIYF.

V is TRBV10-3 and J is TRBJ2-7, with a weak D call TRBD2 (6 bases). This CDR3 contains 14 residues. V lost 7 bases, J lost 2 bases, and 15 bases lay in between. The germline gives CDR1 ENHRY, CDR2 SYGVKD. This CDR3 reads CAIKGGGTTYEQYF. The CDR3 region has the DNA TGTGCCATCAAAGGTGGGGGGACCACCTACGAGCAGTACTTC.

The CDR3 protein is CASSSKSGRVRYNEQFF. CDR3 sequence (DNA): TGTGCCAGCAGCTCGAAAAGCGGGAGGGTAAGATACAATGAGCAGTTCTTC. This chain connects TRBV7-9 to TRBJ2-1, with 10 bases that match TRBD2. The CDR3 loop spans 17 amino acids. Per the germline V gene, CDR1 is SEHNR and CDR2 is FQNEAQ (reference sequence). V shed 4 bases and J 4 bases; nucleotides not matched to a gene: 10. Full variable domain (missing parts from reference TRBV7-9 and TRBJ2-1): DTGVSQNPRHKITKRGQNVTFRCDPISEHNRLYWYRQTLGQGPEFLTYFQNEAQLEKSRLLSDRFSAERPKGSFSTLEIQRTEQGDSAMYLCASSSKSGRVRYNEQFFGPGTRLTVL.

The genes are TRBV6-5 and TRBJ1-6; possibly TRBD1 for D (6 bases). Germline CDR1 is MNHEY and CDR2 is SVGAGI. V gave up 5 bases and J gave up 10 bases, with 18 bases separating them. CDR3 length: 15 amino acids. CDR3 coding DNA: TGTGCCAGCAGTCCCGGACAGTGGGTCGGGTCACCCCTCCACTTT. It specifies CASSPGQWVGSPLHF.